The clone carrying this T cell receptor beta chain occurred many times. Germline V gene data show CDR1 as SGHRS and CDR2 as YFSETQ. With V trimmed by 4 bases and J by 5 bases, 3 bases remained unmatched. The CDR3 is 14 residues long. Gene-specific TRAV and TRBV primers were used for first-strand cDNA, covering alpha and beta chains. Amplification, which lasted around 21 PCR cycles, used a constant-region primer and V-primer adapter to amplify TCRs. TCRdb re-called the reads with MiXCR, one entry per CDR3 protein. The sample holds 50,000 or so distinct CDR3 sequences, approximately 22% seen once. This entry belongs to a study of low-dose radiotherapy and immunotherapy resistance in tumors. Study in general: Patients were treated with intravenous nivolumab at 240 mg every two weeks and were also dosed with ipilimumab at 1 mg/kg every six weeks.

Time point here: after trial treatment. Treatment of the sample: LDRT plus nivolumab, ipilimumab, low-dose cyclophosphamide and aspirin (RACIN trial). The donors' regimen was nivolumab, ipilimumab, aspirin, low-dose cyclophosphamide and low-dose radiotherapy. Those eligible were patients bearing advanced solid tumors lacking tumor-infiltrating lymphocytes. The TCR was taken from a male donor with prostate cancer. The V and J genes are TRBV5-1 and TRBJ2-1; 10 positions match TRBD2. This material consisted of PBMCs, taken after low-dose radiotherapy plus immunotherapy. This CDR3 is CASSGTSVNNEQFF. The DNA for the CDR3 is TGCGCCAGCAGCGGGACTAGCGTGAACAATGAGCAGTTCTTC.